This T cell receptor (beta chain) was captured by sequencing in a study of T cell repertoires in cytomegalovirus infection. Study details: Public TCR beta signatures marked donors with CMV infection and the matching HLA.

A few counts support this clonotype. The antigen is not known. TCRdb analysed the reads with MiXCR anew, one entry per CDR3 protein. The profile shows some 220,000 distinct CDR3 sequences, 9% to 15% of them singletons. The CDR3 is made up of 17 amino acids. Trimming took 6 bases from V and 0 from J, leaving 20 bases between them. The germline V gene encodes CDR1 MDHEN and CDR2 SYDVKM. General study points: Dominating the ex vivo response were TCR beta clonotypes that were CMV-specific and HLA-C-restricted. Summed public TCR beta family frequency identified CMV carriers bearing the relevant HLA.

Sequences were obtained from PBMCs. The clonotype was recovered from a human donor in good health (CMV status not recorded). Some clones in this sample may be carry-over from other donors' samples. The chain joins TRBV28 to TRBJ1-1, with D perhaps matching TRBD1 (6 bases). The CDR3 loop reads CASSPFQTGLLNTEAFF. The CDR3 bases are TGTGCCAGCAGCCCTTTTCAGACAGGACTTTTGAACACTGAAGCTTTCTTT.